This T cell receptor (beta chain) was sequenced for a study of cytomegalovirus exposure and HLA in healthy donors. Study context: T cells numbering around 180 million yielded fewer than 140 million unique TCR beta sequences in an earlier analysis. Among over 350 genotyped donors, about 83% fell in the Caucasian-associated ancestry cluster.

Primers: 60 Vbeta forward and 13 Jbeta reverse. TCRdb's table, derived via immunoSEQ multiplex PCR, lists solely in-frame clones and lacks some. Found here are about 190,000 clones, roughly 79% of them singletons; the top ten hold approximately 1.5%. Worth noting for this clone: Antigen specificity is unknown.

Study conclusions and caveats: The majority of CMV-associated TCR beta chains were reported as apparently HLA-restricted in a later analysis. As a later analysis showed, a missense DCLRE1C variant was linked to trimming of TCR beta V- and J-genes.

Germline CDR1 SNHLY, CDR2 FYNNEI. Losses at the gene ends were 5 bases for V and 5 bases for J; bases not matched to a gene: 4. The CDR3 has 14 amino acids. Sequences were obtained from PBMCs. The TCR was taken from a woman younger than 30 in good health and CMV-seronegative. The chain uses TRBV2 and TRBJ2-2, with TRBD1 matching over 8 bases. CDR3 nucleotide sequence: TGTGCCAGCAGTTCACAGGGGGGAACCGGGGAGCTGTTTTTT. Protein: CASSSQGGTGELFF.